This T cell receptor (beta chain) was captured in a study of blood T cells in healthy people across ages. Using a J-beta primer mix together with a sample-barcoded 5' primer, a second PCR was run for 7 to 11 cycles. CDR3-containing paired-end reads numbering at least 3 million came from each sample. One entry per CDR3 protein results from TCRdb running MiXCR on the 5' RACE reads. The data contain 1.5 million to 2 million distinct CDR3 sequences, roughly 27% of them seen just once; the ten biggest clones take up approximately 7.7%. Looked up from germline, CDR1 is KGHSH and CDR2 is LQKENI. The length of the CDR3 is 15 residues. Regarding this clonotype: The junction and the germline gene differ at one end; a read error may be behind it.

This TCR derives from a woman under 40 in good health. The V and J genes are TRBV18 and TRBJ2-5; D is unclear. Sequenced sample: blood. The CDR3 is CASSPLTASQETQYF. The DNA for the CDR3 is TGTGCCAGCTCTCCACTGACGGCCTCCCAAGAGACCCAGTACTTC. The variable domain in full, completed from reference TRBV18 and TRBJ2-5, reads NAGVMQNPRHLVRRRGQEARLRCSPMKGHSHVYWYRQLPEEGLKFMVYLQKENIIDESGMPKERFSAEFPKEGPSILRIQQVVRGDSAAYFCASSPLTASQETQYFGPGTRLLVL.